The clone carrying this T cell receptor (beta chain) was detected once. TCRdb keeps only in-frame clones here, not all; method: immunoSEQ multiplex PCR. This table has 100,000 to 120,000 clones, roughly 82% appearing once. Trimming removed 0 bases from V and 6 bases from J; junction bases left unmatched: 3. The CDR3 is 15 residues long. Per the germline V gene, CDR1 is SGHKS and CDR2 is YYEKEE (reference sequence). This sample is part of a study of T cell responses to AZD1222 COVID-19 vaccine. The rearrangement links TRBV5-5 to TRBJ2-5; 12 bases map to TRBD1. The specimen comprised peripheral blood, sampled on day 0 of AZD1222 vaccination. The TCR comes from an adult in good health. The CDR3 protein is CASSLAGQGAQTQYF. The DNA for the CDR3 is TGTGCCAGCAGCTTGGCGGGACAGGGGGCCCAGACCCAGTACTTC. Together with reference TRBV5-5 and TRBJ2-5, the CDR3 gives the full variable domain: DAGVTQSPTHLIKTRGQQVTLRCSPISGHKSVSWYQQVLGQGPQFIFQYYEKEERGRGNFPDRFSARQFPNYSSELNVNALLLGDSALYLCASSLAGQGAQTQYFGPGTRLLVL.